One sample yielded the 23 T cell receptor beta chains listed below, sequenced in a study of graft-versus-host responses after intestinal transplantation. No antigen has been identified for these receptors. Profiled with immunoSEQ multiplex PCR; TCRdb holds only in-frame clones, not every one. The table lists 95,000 to 150,000 clones, 90% to 95% of them singletons, with around 0.12% in the top ten. The starting material was unstimulated CD4+ T cells sorted from spleen or lymph node cells, obtained before intestinal transplant. These receptors were collected from a human donor who received an intestinal transplant.

The chain carries TRBV5-1 and TRBJ1-3; TRBD1 agrees at 10 bases. CDR3 length: 17 amino acids. From germline, CDR1 is SGHRS and CDR2 YFSETQ. V shed 1 base and J 4 bases; nucleotides not matched to a gene: 8. CDR3 residues: CASSLTGQGGSGNTIYF. The CDR3 DNA reads TGCGCCAGCAGCTTGACAGGACAGGGGGGCTCCGGAAACACCATATATTTT.

The chain combines TRBV10-1 with TRBJ2-7; 8 nucleotides agree with TRBD2. V lost 0 bases to trimming and J lost 9 bases; unmatched junction nucleotides: 4. The CDR3 runs 13 residues. CDR1 is WNHNN and CDR2 is SYGVQD in the germline V gene (reference sequence). This chain's CDR3 is CASSESRLAPQYF. CDR3 bases: TGCGCCAGCAGTGAGTCCCGACTAGCGCCGCAGTACTTC.

The chain carries TRBV6-5 and TRBJ2-1; the D gene is possibly TRBD2 (6 bases). CDR3 length: 15 amino acids. V gave up 1 base and J gave up 5 bases, with 12 bases separating them. Germline V lookup: CDR1 MNHEY, CDR2 SVGAGI. The CDR3 nucleotides are TGTGCCAGCAGTTACTTCCAGCGGGCAAACAATGAGCAGTTCTTC. Amino acid sequence: CASSYFQRANNEQFF.

The chain joins TRBV27 to TRBJ1-2; no firm D call. Germline CDR1 is MNHEY and CDR2 is SMNVEV (reference sequence). This CDR3 has 14 amino acids. Trimming pared 1 base from V and 0 bases from J, leaving 6 bases between. The CDR3 region has the DNA TGTGCCAGCAGTTTATTGGGCACTAACTATGGCTACACCTTC. This codes for CASSLLGTNYGYTF.

J is TRBJ1-6 and V is TRBV19; no reliable D call. The V gene's germline CDR1 is LNHDA and CDR2 SQIVND (reference sequence). The CDR3 has 14 amino acids. Trimming shortened V by 5 bases and J by 9 bases, and 14 bases separated the two germline ends. CDR3: CASSPRESFSPLHF. CDR3 bases: TGTGCCAGTAGTCCCCGGGAGAGCTTTTCACCCCTCCACTTT.

The chain employs TRBV6-6 and TRBJ1-1; D is uncertain. CDR1 MNHNY and CDR2 SVGAGI come from the germline V gene (reference sequence). CDR3 size: 12 residues. Trimming pared 6 bases from V and 1 base from J, leaving 6 bases between. CDR3 region: CASRIENTEAFF. CDR3 coding DNA: TGTGCCAGCAGAATAGAGAACACTGAAGCTTTCTTT.

The table lists this clone with a count of one. The chain links TRBV14 to TRBJ2-1; 11 nucleotides agree with TRBD2. The CDR3 length is 15 residues. V lost 5 bases, J lost 4 bases, and 4 bases stayed unmatched. CDR1 and CDR2 (germline): SGHDN, FVKESK. This CDR3 is CASSLAGGPYNEQFF. Written as DNA, the CDR3 is TGTGCCAGCAGCTTAGCGGGAGGGCCTTACAATGAGCAGTTCTTC.

The rearrangement uses TRBV7-9 and TRBJ2-5, with 11 positions matching TRBD2. The germline gives CDR1 SEHNR, CDR2 FQNEAQ (reference sequence). There are 16 residues in the CDR3. The ends lost 3 bases at V and 3 bases at J; junction bases unmatched: 6. The CDR3 protein is CASSFPPGLAEETQYF. As DNA, the CDR3 is TGTGCCAGCAGCTTTCCACCGGGACTAGCGGAAGAGACCCAGTACTTC.

The rearrangement links TRBV2 to TRBJ2-1; D unresolved. Germline V gives CDR1 SNHLY, CDR2 FYNNEI. Between the trimmed V and J ends, which lost 8 bases and 0 bases, there was a span of 8 bases. CDR3 length: 13 residues. The CDR3 bases are TGTGCCAGCTCAAGGTCCTCCTACAATGAGCAGTTCTTC. Protein sequence: CASSRSSYNEQFF.

The chain employs TRBV7-3 and TRBJ2-1; TRBD2 aligns across 10 bases. CDR1 is SGHTA and CDR2 is FQGTGA in the germline V gene. Trimming at V came to 5 bases and at J to 4 bases, leaving 5 bases not matched to a gene. CDR3 size: 15 residues. CDR3 amino acids: CASSTGTSDYNEQFF. The CDR3 DNA reads TGTGCCAGCAGCACCGGGACTAGCGATTACAATGAGCAGTTCTTC.

The chain couples TRBV5-1 to TRBJ2-2, with 14 bases matching TRBD2. V gave up 4 bases and J gave up 6 bases; unmatched junction bases: 2. The CDR3 totals 15 residues. CDR1 is SGHRS and CDR2 is YFSETQ in the germline V gene. The CDR3 is CASSRLAGGPGELFF. In nucleotides, the CDR3 is TGCGCCAGCAGCCGACTAGCGGGAGGGCCCGGGGAGCTGTTTTTT.

This chain links TRBV27 with TRBJ2-3; no reliable D call. CDR3 length equals 16 residues. Per germline, CDR1 MNHEY and CDR2 SMNVEV (reference sequence). V lost 1 base and J lost 8, with 19 bases in between. The CDR3: CASSLYIGQALGTQYF. CDR3 DNA sequence: TGTGCCAGCAGTTTATACATCGGTCAGGCTTTAGGTACGCAGTATTTT.

This sequence joins TRBV2 and TRBJ2-1, with 11 bases aligning to TRBD2. CDR1 and CDR2 from the germline V gene are SNHLY and FYNNEI. There are 14 residues in the CDR3. Unmatched junction bases numbered 4, after V lost 9 bases and J lost 3 bases. This chain's CDR3 is CASTTSGSYNEQFF. The CDR3 DNA reads as TGTGCCAGTACAACTAGCGGGAGCTACAATGAGCAGTTCTTC.

The rearrangement links TRBV11-3 to TRBJ2-2, with TRBD1 identical over 10 bases. CDR1 is SGHNT and CDR2 is YENEEA in the germline V gene. Trimming took 5 bases from V and 7 from J; bases not matched to a gene: 13. This CDR3 has 17 amino acids. CDR3 sequence: CASSTLRGQGMNGELFF. DNA for the CDR3: TGTGCCAGCAGCACGCTTCGGGGACAGGGGATGAACGGGGAGCTGTTTTTT.

V is TRBV19 and J is TRBJ1-5, with 9 positions matching TRBD1. V shed 6 bases, J shed 5 bases, and the junction held 11 bases outside the gene matches. This CDR3 has 16 amino acids. Germline CDR1 LNHDA, CDR2 SQIVND (reference sequence). The CDR3 spells CASSDPGQGNYQPQHF. The CDR3 DNA reads as TGTGCCAGTAGCGACCCGGGACAGGGAAATTATCAGCCCCAGCATTTT.

In the case of this clone: The junction does not match germline at one end; this may be a read error. The chain uses TRBV10-1 and TRBJ2-1; D may be TRBD2 (6 bases). This CDR3 comprises 13 residues. CDR1 WNHNN and CDR2 SYGVQD come from the germline V gene (reference sequence). The DNA of the CDR3 is TGCGCCAGCAGTGTTGAGGACTACCATGAGCAGTTCTTC. Protein: CASSVEDYHEQFF.

The CDR3 is CASSLAGGQETQYF. Here the CDR3 DNA reads TGTGCCAGCAGCTTAGCGGGAGGGCAAGAGACCCAGTACTTC. The V and J genes are TRBV7-6 and TRBJ2-5; 7 bases fit TRBD2. The CDR3 consists of 14 residues. The junction had 0 bases not matched to a gene; V was cut back by 0 bases and J by 2 bases. Looked up from germline, CDR1 is SGHVS and CDR2 is FNYEAQ.

V is TRBV6-5 and J is TRBJ2-3; TRBD2 matches 11 bases. Trimming cost V 5 bases and J 4 bases; bases outside gene matches: 5. The CDR3 sequence is 15 residues long. Per the germline V gene, CDR1 is MNHEY and CDR2 is SVGAGI. In DNA, the CDR3 is TGTGCCAGCAGTCCGTTTAGCGGGAGGGCAGATACGCAGTATTTT. This gives the protein CASSPFSGRADTQYF.

The V gene is TRBV2, the J gene TRBJ2-3; tentatively, D is TRBD2 (6 bases). The CDR3 totals 16 residues. Between the trimmed V and J ends, which lost 3 bases and 0 bases, there was a span of 13 bases. Per germline, CDR1 SNHLY and CDR2 FYNNEI. The CDR3 coding sequence is TGTGCCAGCAGTGAGAGGGGAGGTCCTAGCACAGATACGCAGTATTTT. This sequence encodes CASSERGGPSTDTQYF.

The rearrangement joins TRBV7-2 to TRBJ2-5, with no clear D. V was cut by 1 base and J by 1 base, with 7 bases left in between. Per germline, CDR1 SGHTA and CDR2 FQGNSA. The CDR3 covers 14 residues. CDR3 loop: CASSLGQPQETQYF. CDR3 coding DNA: TGTGCCAGCAGCTTAGGGCAGCCCCAAGAGACCCAGTACTTC.

The rearrangement joins TRBV10-1 to TRBJ1-5; tentatively, D is TRBD1 (5 bases). CDR1 and CDR2 (germline): WNHNN, SYGVQD (reference sequence). Deletions cut 6 bases from V and 7 bases from J, with 13 bases between. This CDR3 has 13 amino acids. The CDR3 spells CASSGGLGQPQHF. The CDR3 DNA reads as TGCGCCAGCAGCGGGGGACTCGGACAGCCCCAGCATTTT.

The V and J genes are TRBV7-2 and TRBJ1-1, with 7 bases fitting TRBD1. With V trimmed by 5 bases and J by 1 base, 10 bases remained unmatched. Germline loops: CDR1 SGHTA, CDR2 FQGNSA. The CDR3 covers 16 residues. The CDR3 DNA reads as TGTGCCAGCAGCCCACACAGGGGCCAGGGGAACACTGAAGCTTTCTTT. Translated, it gives CASSPHRGQGNTEAFF.

The chain is built from TRBV14 and TRBJ2-3; D is ambiguous. V lost 2 bases, J lost 2 bases, and 2 bases lay in between. Germline V gene lookup returns CDR1 SGHDN and CDR2 FVKESK. The CDR3 is made up of 12 amino acids. This CDR3 reads CASSQFTDTQYF. CDR3 DNA: TGTGCCAGCAGCCAATTCACAGATACGCAGTATTTT.